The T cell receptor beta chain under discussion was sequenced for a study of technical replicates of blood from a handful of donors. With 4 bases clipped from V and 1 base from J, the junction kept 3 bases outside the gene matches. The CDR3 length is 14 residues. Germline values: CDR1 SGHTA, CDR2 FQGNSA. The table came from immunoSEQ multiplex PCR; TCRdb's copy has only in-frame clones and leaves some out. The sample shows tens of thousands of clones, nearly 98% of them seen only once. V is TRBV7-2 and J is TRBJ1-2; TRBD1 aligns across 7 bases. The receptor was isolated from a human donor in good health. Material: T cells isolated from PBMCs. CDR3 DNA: TGTGCCAGCAGCTCATACAGGGGTAACTATGGCTACACCTTC. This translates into CASSSYRGNYGYTF.